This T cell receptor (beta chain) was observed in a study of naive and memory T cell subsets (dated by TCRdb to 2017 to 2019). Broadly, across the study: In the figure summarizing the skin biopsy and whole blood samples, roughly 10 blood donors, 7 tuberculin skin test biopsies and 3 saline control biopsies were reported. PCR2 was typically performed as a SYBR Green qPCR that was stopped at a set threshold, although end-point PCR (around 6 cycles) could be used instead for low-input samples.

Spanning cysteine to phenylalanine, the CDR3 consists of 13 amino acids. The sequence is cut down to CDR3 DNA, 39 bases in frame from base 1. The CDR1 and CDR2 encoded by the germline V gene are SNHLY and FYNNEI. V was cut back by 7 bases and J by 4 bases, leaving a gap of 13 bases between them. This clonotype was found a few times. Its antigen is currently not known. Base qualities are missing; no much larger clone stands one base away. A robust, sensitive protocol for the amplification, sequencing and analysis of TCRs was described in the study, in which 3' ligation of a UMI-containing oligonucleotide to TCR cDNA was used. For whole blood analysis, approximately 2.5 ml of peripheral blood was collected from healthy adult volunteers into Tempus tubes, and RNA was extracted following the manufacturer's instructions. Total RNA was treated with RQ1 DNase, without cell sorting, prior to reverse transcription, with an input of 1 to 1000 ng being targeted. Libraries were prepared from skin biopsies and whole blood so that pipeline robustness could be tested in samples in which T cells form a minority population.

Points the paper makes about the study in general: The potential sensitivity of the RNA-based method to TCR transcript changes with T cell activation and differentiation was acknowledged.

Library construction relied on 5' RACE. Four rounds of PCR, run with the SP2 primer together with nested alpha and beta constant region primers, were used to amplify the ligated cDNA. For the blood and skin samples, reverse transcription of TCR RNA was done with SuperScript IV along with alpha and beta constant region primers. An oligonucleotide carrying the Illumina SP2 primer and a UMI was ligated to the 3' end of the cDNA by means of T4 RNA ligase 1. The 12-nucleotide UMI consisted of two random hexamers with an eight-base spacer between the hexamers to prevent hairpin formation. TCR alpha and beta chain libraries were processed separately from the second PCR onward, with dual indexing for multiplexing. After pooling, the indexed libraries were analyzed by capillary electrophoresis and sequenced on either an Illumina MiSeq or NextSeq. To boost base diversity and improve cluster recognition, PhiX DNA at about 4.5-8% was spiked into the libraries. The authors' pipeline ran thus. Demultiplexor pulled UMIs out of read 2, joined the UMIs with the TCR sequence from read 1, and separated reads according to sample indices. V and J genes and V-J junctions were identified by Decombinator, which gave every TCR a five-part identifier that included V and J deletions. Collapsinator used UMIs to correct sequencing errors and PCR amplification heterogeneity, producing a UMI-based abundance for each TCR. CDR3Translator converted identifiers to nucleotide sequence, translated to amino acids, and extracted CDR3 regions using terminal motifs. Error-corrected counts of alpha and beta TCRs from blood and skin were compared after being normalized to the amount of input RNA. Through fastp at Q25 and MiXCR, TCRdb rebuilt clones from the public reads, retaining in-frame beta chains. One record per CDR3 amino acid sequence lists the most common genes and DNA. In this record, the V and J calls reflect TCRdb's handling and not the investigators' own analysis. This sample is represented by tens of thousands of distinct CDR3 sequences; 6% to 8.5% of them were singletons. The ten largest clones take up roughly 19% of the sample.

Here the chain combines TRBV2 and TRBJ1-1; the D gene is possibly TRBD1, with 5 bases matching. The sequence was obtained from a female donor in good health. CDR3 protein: CASIKTTVTEAFF. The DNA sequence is TGTGCCAGCATTAAGACGACAGTCACTGAAGCTTTCTTT. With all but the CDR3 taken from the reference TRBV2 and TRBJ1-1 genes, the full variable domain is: EPEVTQTPSHQVTQMGQEVILRCVPISNHLYFYWYRQILGQKVEFLVSFYNNEISEKSEIFDDQFSVERPDGSNFTLKIRSTKLEDSAMYFCASIKTTVTEAFFGQGTRLTVV.